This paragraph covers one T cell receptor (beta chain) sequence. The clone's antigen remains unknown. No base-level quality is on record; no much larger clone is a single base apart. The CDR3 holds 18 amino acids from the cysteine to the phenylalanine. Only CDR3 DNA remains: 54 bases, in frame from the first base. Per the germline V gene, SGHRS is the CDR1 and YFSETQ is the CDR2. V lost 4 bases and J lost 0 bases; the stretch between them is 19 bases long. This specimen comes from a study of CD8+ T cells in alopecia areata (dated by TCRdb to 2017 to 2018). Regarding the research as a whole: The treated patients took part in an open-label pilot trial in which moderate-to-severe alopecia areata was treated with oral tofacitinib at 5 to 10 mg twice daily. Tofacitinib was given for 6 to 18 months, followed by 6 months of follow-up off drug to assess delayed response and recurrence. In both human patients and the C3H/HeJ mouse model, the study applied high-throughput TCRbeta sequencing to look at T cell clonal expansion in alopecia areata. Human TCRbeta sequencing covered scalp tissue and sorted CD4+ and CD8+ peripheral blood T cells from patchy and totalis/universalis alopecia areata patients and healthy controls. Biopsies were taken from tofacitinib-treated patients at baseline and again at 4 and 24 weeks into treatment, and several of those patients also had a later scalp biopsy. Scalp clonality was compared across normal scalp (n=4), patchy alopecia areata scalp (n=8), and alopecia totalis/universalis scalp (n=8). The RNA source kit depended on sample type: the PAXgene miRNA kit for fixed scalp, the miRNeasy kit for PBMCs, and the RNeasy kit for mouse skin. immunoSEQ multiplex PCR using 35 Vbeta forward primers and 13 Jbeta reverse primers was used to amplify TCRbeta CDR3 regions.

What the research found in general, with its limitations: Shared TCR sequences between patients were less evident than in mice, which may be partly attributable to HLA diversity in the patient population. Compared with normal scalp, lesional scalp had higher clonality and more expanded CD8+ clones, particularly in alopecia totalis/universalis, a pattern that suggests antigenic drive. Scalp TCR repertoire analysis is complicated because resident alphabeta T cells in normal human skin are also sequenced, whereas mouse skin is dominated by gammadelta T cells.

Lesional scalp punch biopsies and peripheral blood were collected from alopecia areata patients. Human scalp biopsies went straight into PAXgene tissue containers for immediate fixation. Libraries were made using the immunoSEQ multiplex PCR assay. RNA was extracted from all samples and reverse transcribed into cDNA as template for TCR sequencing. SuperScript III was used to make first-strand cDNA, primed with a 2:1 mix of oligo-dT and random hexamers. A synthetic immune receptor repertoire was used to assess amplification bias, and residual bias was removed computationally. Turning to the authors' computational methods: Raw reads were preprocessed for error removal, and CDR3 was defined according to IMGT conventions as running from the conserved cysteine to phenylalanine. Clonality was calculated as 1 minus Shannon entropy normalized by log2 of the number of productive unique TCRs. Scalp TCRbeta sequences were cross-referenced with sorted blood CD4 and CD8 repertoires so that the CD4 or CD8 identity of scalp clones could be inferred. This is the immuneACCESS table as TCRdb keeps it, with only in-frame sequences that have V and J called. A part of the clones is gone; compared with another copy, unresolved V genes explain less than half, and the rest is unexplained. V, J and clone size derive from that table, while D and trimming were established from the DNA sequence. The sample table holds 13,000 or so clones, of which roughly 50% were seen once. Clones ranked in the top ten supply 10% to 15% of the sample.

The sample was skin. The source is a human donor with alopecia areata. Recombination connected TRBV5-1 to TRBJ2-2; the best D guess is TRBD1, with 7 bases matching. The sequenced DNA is TGCGCCAGCAGCGGAGGGGGCCGGGTGACTACGAACACCGGGGAGCTGTTTTTT. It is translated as CASSGGGRVTTNTGELFF.